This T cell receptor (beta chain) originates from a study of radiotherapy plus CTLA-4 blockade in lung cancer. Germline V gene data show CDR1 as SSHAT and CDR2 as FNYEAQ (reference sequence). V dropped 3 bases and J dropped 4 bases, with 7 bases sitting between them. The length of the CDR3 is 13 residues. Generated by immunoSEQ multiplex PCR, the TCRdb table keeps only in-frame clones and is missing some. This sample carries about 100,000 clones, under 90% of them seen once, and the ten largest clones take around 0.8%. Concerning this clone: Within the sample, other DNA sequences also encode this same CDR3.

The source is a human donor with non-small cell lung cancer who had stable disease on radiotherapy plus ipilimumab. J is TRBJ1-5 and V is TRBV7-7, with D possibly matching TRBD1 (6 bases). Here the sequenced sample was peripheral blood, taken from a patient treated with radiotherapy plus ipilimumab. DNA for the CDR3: TGTGCCAGCAGCTTGGACAGTAATCAGCCCCAGCATTTT. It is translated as CASSLDSNQPQHF.